One sample yielded the 17 T cell receptor beta chains listed below, sequenced in a study of T cells in Graves' hyperthyroidism and ophthalmopathy. The CDR3 regions of TCR beta were amplified from RNA transcripts. The primer set for the first-round RT-PCR of the TCR CDR3 was HTBI. In TCRdb, the multiplex PCR reads were re-called with MiXCR into one record per CDR3 protein. Among about 280,000 distinct CDR3 sequences listed, less than 30% were seen once. Input material: blood. The origin of the receptors is a man between 40 and 49 years old with Graves' hyperthyroidism that later progressed to Graves' ophthalmopathy.

This chain uses TRBV29-1 with TRBJ1-2; unclear D gene. The CDR3 is 12 amino acids. Germline V gene data show CDR1 as SQVTM and CDR2 as ANQGSEA. Trimming shortened V by 7 bases and J by 7 bases, and 16 bases separated the two germline ends. Written as DNA, the CDR3 is TGCAGCGGGCAGACGGGAGGTGGTGGCTACACCTTC. Protein sequence: CSGQTGGGGYTF.

This clonotype has at least ten counts. The chain has TRBV11-3 and TRBJ2-5, with a tentative D call TRBD2 (6 bases). Germline CDR1 is SGHNT and CDR2 is YENEEA. Trimming pared 0 bases from V and 2 bases from J, leaving 13 bases between. The CDR3 has 16 residues. CDR3: CASSLEAGPNQETQYF. Written as DNA, the CDR3 is TGTGCCAGCAGCTTAGAAGCGGGCCCAAATCAAGAGACCCAGTACTTC.

This clonotype appeared many times. This chain links TRBV10-1 with TRBJ1-1; possible D gene TRBD1, 5 bases. The CDR3 covers 13 residues. The germline V and J ends were trimmed by 7 bases and 0 bases, with 9 bases remaining between them. Germline assignment: CDR1 WNHNN and CDR2 SYGVQD (reference sequence). The CDR3 DNA reads TGCGCCAGCACCCGGGGGATGAACACTGAAGCTTTCTTT. Translating gives CASTRGMNTEAFF.

This chain uses TRBV6-1 with TRBJ1-2; 10 bases agree with TRBD1. The J segment lost 4 bases and the V segment lost 6 bases, leaving 8 bases of the junction unmatched. Germline V gene sequence: CDR1 MNHNS, CDR2 SASEGT. The CDR3 spans 15 residues. This chain's CDR3 is CASSVTRTGGYGYTF. DNA for the CDR3: TGTGCCAGCAGCGTTACCCGGACAGGGGGCTATGGCTACACCTTC.

This clonotype was counted a single time. The chain couples TRBV6-5 to TRBJ2-7; 7 nucleotides line up with TRBD1. The CDR3 has 11 residues. V lost 5 bases, J lost 9 bases, and 4 bases stayed unmatched. The germline V gene has CDR1 MNHEY and CDR2 SVGAGI. CDR3 residues: CASSHRDRQYF. The DNA for the CDR3 is TGTGCCAGCAGTCACCGGGACAGGCAGTACTTC.

The rearrangement joins TRBV12-3 or TRBV12-4 to TRBJ1-5; TRBD1 matches 8 bases. V lost 7 bases and J lost 4; bases outside the gene matches: 3. This CDR3 contains 13 residues. The CDR3 spells CASNTGGNQPQHF. The CDR3, as DNA: TGTGCCAGCAACACAGGGGGTAATCAGCCCCAGCATTTT.

The chain has TRBV6-2 or TRBV6-3 and TRBJ1-2; D is ambiguous. Germline-derived CDR1 and CDR2 are MNHEY and SVGEGT. Trimming pared 7 bases from V and 4 bases from J, leaving 7 bases between. The CDR3 extends over 11 amino acids. The CDR3 sequence: CASNLGYGYTF. CDR3 DNA: TGTGCCAGCAACCTTGGCTATGGCTACACCTTC.

In its sample, this clonotype was seen many times. The rearrangement joins TRBV10-3 to TRBJ2-2; 9 bases map to TRBD1. Germline V lookup: CDR1 ENHRY, CDR2 SYGVKD. V was clipped by 3 bases and J by 4 bases; unmatched bases: 9. The CDR3 runs to 17 residues. CDR3 sequence reads: CAISDQVVTGGTGELFF. CDR3 DNA: TGTGCCATCAGTGATCAAGTCGTGACAGGGGGCACCGGGGAGCTGTTTTTT.

There are a few counts of this clonotype. The genes are TRBV6-2 or TRBV6-3 and TRBJ2-2, with 9 bases fitting TRBD2. V shed 9 bases, J shed 1 base, and the junction held 3 bases outside the gene matches. CDR3 size: 14 residues. Germline assignment: CDR1 MNHEY and CDR2 SVGEGT. The CDR3 sequence is CASLSGRNTGELFF. The DNA for the CDR3 is TGTGCCAGTCTTAGCGGGAGGAACACCGGGGAGCTGTTTTTT.

DNA of the CDR3: TGCGCCAGCAGCTTGGCCAGGGGATCCTACGAGCAGTACTTC. Protein: CASSLARGSYEQYF. The V and J genes are TRBV5-1 and TRBJ2-7, with D tentatively TRBD1 (6 bases). The CDR3 runs to 14 residues. The V end was cut by 0 bases, the J end by 1 base, with 8 bases between. Germline lookup yields CDR1 SGHRS and CDR2 YFSETQ.

This clonotype came up a few times. The rearrangement joins TRBV18 to TRBJ2-4; D may be TRBD1 (6 bases). The CDR3 has 15 residues. The V end was cut by 6 bases, the J end by 2 bases, with 14 bases between. In germline, CDR1 is KGHSH, CDR2 LQKENI. This CDR3 is CASSRKQGSKNIQYF. The DNA for the CDR3 is TGTGCCAGCTCGCGGAAACAGGGATCCAAAAACATTCAGTACTTC.

This sequence joins TRBV6-1 and TRBJ2-1; tentative D call: TRBD2 (6 bases). The closer fit of TRBJ2-7 to the DNA end suggests the J call may be wrong. Per the germline V gene, CDR1 is MNHNS and CDR2 is SASEGT. This CDR3 spans 13 amino acids. CDR3 in amino acids: CGTDGGPYYEQYF. DNA for the CDR3: TGTGGAACGGACGGAGGGCCCTACTACGAGCAGTACTTC.

There are many counts of this clonotype. This chain connects TRBV2 to TRBJ1-1, with D possibly TRBD1 on 5 matching bases. Trimming cost V 0 bases and J 1 base, with 12 bases left between them. The CDR3 runs 16 residues. Germline assignment: CDR1 SNHLY and CDR2 FYNNEI. The CDR3 is CASSEAPQGWNTEAFF. CDR3 DNA: TGTGCCAGCAGTGAAGCGCCCCAGGGTTGGAACACTGAAGCTTTCTTT. The full variable domain, its missing parts supplied by reference TRBV2 and TRBJ1-1, is EPEVTQTPSHQVTQMGQEVILRCVPISNHLYFYWYRQILGQKVEFLVSFYNNEISEKSEIFDDQFSVERPDGSNFTLKIRSTKLEDSAMYFCASSEAPQGWNTEAFFGQGTRLTVV.

This clonotype was seen ten or more times. The chain has TRBV6-1 and TRBJ1-3, with D unclear. CDR1 is MNHNS, CDR2 SASEGT, per germline. This CDR3 contains 16 residues. V was pared by 5 bases and J by 0 bases, with 14 bases between. Written as DNA, the CDR3 is TGTGCCAGCAGTCTCGGACGGCCTGCCTCTGGAAACACCATATATTTT. Its translation is CASSLGRPASGNTIYF.

This clonotype has ten or more counts. The V gene is TRBV30, the J gene TRBJ1-1; D is possibly TRBD1 (6 bases). Trimming took 6 bases from V and 0 from J, leaving 20 bases between them. Per germline, CDR1 GTSNPN and CDR2 SVGIG (reference sequence). The CDR3 consists of 16 residues. The CDR3 loop reads CACGGGVSQMNTEAFF. The CDR3 coding sequence is TGTGCCTGTGGCGGGGGCGTGTCTCAAATGAACACTGAAGCTTTCTTT.

This clonotype was detected ten times or more. The rearrangement links TRBV12-3 or TRBV12-4 to TRBJ1-5; D remains unclear. Trimming pared 7 bases from V and 7 bases from J, leaving 11 bases between. The CDR3 totals 12 residues. The CDR3 region has the DNA TGTGCCAGCACCCGTAGGCCCCAGCCCCAGCATTTT. This translates into CASTRRPQPQHF.

This clonotype was seen at least ten times. The chain links TRBV14 to TRBJ2-3, with 10 bases fitting TRBD1. V lost 6 bases, J lost 4 bases, and 13 bases stayed unmatched. The CDR3 contains 17 residues. Germline lookup yields CDR1 SGHDN and CDR2 FVKESK. CDR3 protein: CASSLQGQGIEADTQYF. The CDR3 region has the DNA TGTGCCAGCAGTTTGCAGGGACAGGGGATTGAGGCAGATACGCAGTATTTT.